The rows below give T cell receptor beta chains drawn from one sample of a study of OX40 agonist ivuxolimab in advanced cancers. Repertoires were generated with immunoSEQ multiplex PCR, while TCRdb's copy carries only in-frame clones and drops some. Of under 90,000 clones listed, approximately 94% are singletons. The sample in question was CD4+ or CD8+ T cells sorted from blood, obtained in a trial of the OX40 agonist ivuxolimab. The source of these receptors is an adult with an advanced solid tumor such as melanoma, head and neck, liver or kidney cancer. CDR3s leave out the opening cysteine and the closing phenylalanine or tryptophan. Each record gives: V gene, D gene, CDR3 protein. D genes are given only for firm matches.

TRBV4-3 | - | ASSQGSRGNTETQY
TRBV4-3 | - | ASSQVFPDEAF
TRBV7-9 | - | ASRGDTQY
TRBV6-6 | - | ASRMGKVALNQPQH
TRBV4-2 | - | ASSQEQVNQPQH
TRBV2 | - | ASRGGQETQY
TRBV30 | - | AWSWDGINYGYT
TRBV5-6 | - | ASSPGFTEAF
TRBV7-9 | TRBD2 | ASSQLLAGVTDTQY
TRBV19 | TRBD1 | ATKGSDRRSSYEQY
TRBV27 | TRBD1 | ASSFFSPGQSPYNEQF
TRBV7-9 | TRBD1 | ASSLAGTGPLEQY
TRBV4-3 | - | ASSQNEGEQY
TRBV7-9 | TRBD1 | ASSYSGTGGDGYT
TRBV19 | TRBD1 | ASSMDRWAKNIQY
TRBV7-7 | TRBD1 | ASSIGTGSAYEQY
TRBV5-4 | - | ASSLAGNEQF
TRBV19 | TRBD2 | ASSILAGGFGDEQF
TRBV4-1 | - | ASSQDPDTSSYNSPLH
TRBV27 | - | ASSLSYSLGQPQH
TRBV6-5 | - | ASSYSLGQETQY
TRBV4-3 | - | ASSQRGPSGGPHEQY
TRBV28 | - | ASSLPNYGYT
TRBV10-3 | - | AISGVGGEKLF
TRBV18 | - | ASSPPGPQGSGNTIY
TRBV5-8 | TRBD2 | ASSQGSSGLPYEQY
TRBV7-9 | - | ASSPGGWNEQF
TRBV11-2 | - | ASIAGQGIYNEQF
TRBV15 | - | AAGQNTEAF
TRBV4-3 | - | ASSQDVRDTDTQY
TRBV6-1 | TRBD1 | ASSEGGQGWAETQY
TRBV29-1 | - | SVEDITNEQF
TRBV4-1 | TRBD1 | ASSHTGQGTSYEQY
TRBV6-8 | - | ASSYFSGPTTGAF
TRBV13 | TRBD2 | ASSLASGSTDTQY
TRBV4-1 | - | ASSQGGGLF
TRBV5-1 | TRBD1 | ASSSRQGKTYEQY
TRBV27 | TRBD1 | ASSLGTAYGYT